The clone carrying this TCR beta chain was found a few times. Amplification by 5'RACE using constant-segment primers produced TCR alpha and TCR beta cDNA libraries that carried sample barcodes and UMIs. In TCRdb, the 5' RACE reads were re-called with MiXCR into one record per CDR3 protein. The sample yields roughly 500,000 distinct CDR3 sequences, around 21% seen once. This CDR3 comprises 15 residues. Germline V gene lookup returns CDR1 SGHVS and CDR2 FQNEAQ. V dropped 3 bases and J dropped 5 bases, with 16 bases sitting between them. The data were obtained in a study of T-cell memory formation after mild COVID-19.

This clonotype originated in an adult woman who had mild COVID-19 (a few samples of this study predate the infection). Cell type and time point are not known. The sequencing input was PBMCs or a T cell subset sorted from them (not recorded which). The chain combines TRBV7-8 with TRBJ2-5; TRBD1 might be the D (5 bases). The CDR3 region has the DNA TGTGCCAGCAGCTTCGACTTGCAGGGATGGGAGACCCAGTACTTC. It is translated as CASSFDLQGWETQYF.